Below, one T cell receptor beta chain is given with its context. Its antigen has not been determined. Base qualities are missing; no much larger clone stands one base away. The V end loses 4 bases and the J end loses 2 bases, and a stretch of 15 bases separates them. CDR3 length: 14 amino acids, cysteine to phenylalanine. Only the CDR3 DNA stays, 42 bases, in frame from base 1. Via the germline V gene (reference sequence), CDR1 is GTSNPN and CDR2 SVGIG. This record comes from a study of long-term antiretroviral therapy in people with HIV (dated by TCRdb to between 2021 and 2023). Background on the whole study: The earliest samples were collected about a decade before the 2015 WHO recommendation for immediate ART, when ART was typically delayed until CD4 counts fell. This retrospective serial study examined whether starting ART and sustained HIV suppression were associated with changes in the composition and diversity of the TRB repertoire in peripheral blood. From fewer than 35 adults with confirmed HIV infection, the cohort provided 192 cryopreserved PBMC samples, gathered serially across a mean of around six years (range 1-12). About 35% of the 30 participants with HIV were female. No cross-contamination during QIAcube processing was seen in test extractions of a monoclonal T-cell line run alongside 30 or so polyclonal samples.

Participants were included only if at least one PBMC sample before ART initiation and at least two post-ART samples were available. Every participant with HIV received treatment in the United States of America. Before DNA extraction, cryopreserved samples containing about 0.9-10 million PBMC were thawed and washed. At the time of the earliest PBMC sample, participants with HIV were aged between roughly 20 and 54 years. Per participant, PBMC samples came from 1-4 timepoints prior to ART initiation and 2-8 timepoints following ART initiation, for a median of 7 samples. For every participant, serial HIV viral load, CD4+ T-cell count, ART history and demographic data were obtained. Genomic DNA was extracted from unsorted PBMC with a Qiagen kit on a QIAcube, processed in batches of 12 samples. The investigation overall reported the following: Starting ART was linked to a significant rise in TRB diversity, yet even with long-term ART the diversity remained significantly lower than in transplant donor controls. Limited PBMC availability meant only the TCR beta chain was sequenced, without alpha chain pairing. Inferences about post-ART repertoire changes are limited because no data were available on ART adherence, viral resistance or therapy changes. The samples were dated from about 2003 to 2017, and the ART regimens that were used may be less effective than current ART regimens. HIV repertoires had narrower CDR3 length ranges than controls, and the network structure suggested an antigen-experienced repertoire that shifted only slightly toward naive after ART. Because cell numbers in pre-ART samples were limited, unsorted PBMC were profiled instead of sorted CD4+ and CD8+ T cells. The repertoire was dominated across all time points by expanded TRB clones identified before ART initiation, although this dominance was seen to fluctuate and to decrease in many PLHIV after ART.

The immunoSEQ hsTCRB v3.0 assay was used at survey level resolution to sequence the TRB variable region. TRB sequencing targeted a depth of about 40,000-50,000 T-cell genomes per sample. Pooled TRB libraries were sequenced on an Illumina MiSeq with a v3 150-cycle kit. As for the original processing: Repertoire analysis was performed in R inside a reproducible Nextflow workflow that covered QC, data transformation and analysis. LymphoSeq2, an R package for exploring AIRR-Seq data, was used to implement the custom analyses. A few samples that yielded fewer than 5000 total TRB sequences were excluded, so that approximately 200 HIV repertoires were analyzed. Among the roughly 190 retained HIV repertoires, roughly 60 were collected before ART initiation and about 130 were collected after ART initiation. Repertoires were downsampled to 5000 TRB nucleotide sequences, and summary statistics were averaged over 100 downsampling iterations. Only TRB sequences with CDR3 regions of at least seven amino acids were retained for analysis. Diversity was measured with a Shannon entropy-derived clonality score and the Gini coefficient. In repertoire networks, the top 5000 CDR3 amino acid sequences were linked whenever an edit distance of one separated two sequences. For TRB CDR3 amino acid sequences, antigen specificity groups and MHC restriction were predicted with GLIPH2. To flag known associations with CMV, EBV, HIV or tissue antigens, CDR3 amino acid sequences were compared against VDJdb and McPAS-TCR. Pre-ART, post-ART and control groups were compared with Wilcoxon signed-rank tests and Holm-Bonferroni correction. Entries here come from immuneACCESS through TCRdb and include only in-frame sequences with V and J called. Some clones fail to appear in such tables; in the studies checked, an unresolved V gene covers under half of the shortfall, and the cause of the remainder is unknown. The V and J calls and the clone size are those of that table, but D and trimming were determined from the DNA. Here the sample has about 38,000 clones; approximately 79% occur a single time. Roughly 5.6% of the sample lies in the top ten.

This TCR derives from a man aged 18 to 30 with HIV. In this chain, TRBV30 is recombined with TRBJ2-7; the D gene is not confidently resolved. The input for sequencing was unsorted PBMCs, taken 1.5 years after starting antiretroviral therapy. The CDR3 reads as follows: CAWTPAGTPYEQYF. The nucleotides are TGTGCCTGGACTCCGGCAGGCACACCCTACGAGCAGTACTTC.